This note documents a single T cell receptor (beta chain) sequence. Profiling relied on immunoSEQ multiplex PCR, and the TCRdb table lists in-frame clones only, not all of them. The table has tens of thousands of clones, 90% to 95% seen once. This record belongs to a study of control samples from healthy donors and cancer patients. Trimming cost V 5 bases and J 7 bases, with 21 bases left between them. From germline, CDR1 is SGHTA and CDR2 FQGTGA. This CDR3 region has 16 residues. The chain links TRBV7-3 to TRBJ2-1; D might be TRBD2 (6 bases). This TCR came from a woman aged 40 to 50 with lung cancer. Input material: PBMCs. The CDR3 sequence: CASSKTGGMGSNEQFF. The DNA of the CDR3 is TGTGCCAGCAGCAAAACCGGGGGAATGGGGTCAAATGAGCAGTTCTTC.